These 4 T cell receptor beta chains share one sample of origin, sequenced in a study of blood T cell repertoires in COVID-19. Profiled with immunoSEQ multiplex PCR; TCRdb holds only in-frame clones, not every one. The data hold approximately 180,000 clones, with approximately 80% observed a single time. Source material: PBMCs or T cells enriched from blood (not recorded which). The receptors shown here come from a woman aged 60-70 years with acute COVID-19.

This clone was detected only a few times. The chain couples TRBV7-8 to TRBJ2-3; 14 bases are shared with TRBD2. This CDR3 is built from 19 residues. J lost 0 bases, V lost 5 bases, and 10 bases had no gene match. Germline assignment: CDR1 SGHVS and CDR2 FQNEAQ. CDR3 loop: CASSVTTSGGEFSTDTQYF. The CDR3 nucleotides read TGTGCCAGCAGCGTTACGACTAGCGGGGGGGAGTTTAGCACAGATACGCAGTATTTT.

The chain uses TRBV18 and TRBJ1-1; unclear D gene. CDR3 length equals 15 residues. Deletions cut 6 bases from V and 3 bases from J, with 17 bases between. Per the germline V gene, CDR1 is KGHSH and CDR2 is LQKENI. CDR3 DNA: TGTGCCAGCTCCCTCCGGGTAGGGAGGGACACTGAAGCTTTCTTT. Translating it yields CASSLRVGRDTEAFF. Full variable domain (missing parts from reference TRBV18 and TRBJ1-1): NAGVMQNPRHLVRRRGQEARLRCSPMKGHSHVYWYRQLPEEGLKFMVYLQKENIIDESGMPKERFSAEFPKEGPSILRIQQVVRGDSAAYFCASSLRVGRDTEAFFGQGTRLTVV.

The rearrangement links TRBV6-5 to TRBJ1-6; D is unclear. The CDR3 has 14 residues. With 4 bases removed from V and 7 bases from J, the gap between germline ends came to 11 bases. Germline V gene data show CDR1 as MNHEY and CDR2 as SVGAGI. The chain's CDR3 is CASSSAASNSPLHF. The CDR3 coding sequence is TGTGCCAGCAGTTCAGCGGCGTCGAATTCACCCCTCCACTTT.

The rearrangement uses TRBV24-1 and TRBJ2-1; 7 bases line up with TRBD2. The V and J ends lost 3 bases and 3 bases, in that order; junction bases with no gene match: 10. Germline CDR1 is KGHDR and CDR2 is SFDVKD. This CDR3 spans 17 amino acids. CDR3 in amino acids: CATSDRSGTVSYNEQFF. CDR3 nucleotides: TGTGCCACCAGTGATAGGAGCGGGACTGTTAGCTACAATGAGCAGTTCTTC.